This T cell receptor (beta chain) is from a study of blood T cell repertoires in COVID-19. Using immunoSEQ multiplex PCR, the repertoire was profiled, and TCRdb retains in-frame clones only, with some absent. This table has over 10,000 clones, 65% to 80% appearing once. Per the germline V gene, CDR1 is SGHNT and CDR2 is YYREEE (reference sequence). V was trimmed by 1 base and J by 2 bases, leaving 7 bases between them. The CDR3 is 15 amino acids. This clone turned up a few times. This rearrangement joins TRBV5-4 to TRBJ2-6; D ambiguous. The TCR sequence derives from a woman older than 75 with acute or convalescent COVID-19. The sample taken for sequencing was peripheral blood. CDR3 nucleotides: TGTGCCAGCAGCTTGAGAACAGCTGGGGCCAACGTCCTGACTTTC. It yields the protein CASSLRTAGANVLTF.